One and the same sample provided the 23 T cell receptor beta chains below, sequenced in a study of T cells in Graves' hyperthyroidism and ophthalmopathy. Researchers amplified the TCR beta CDR3 regions from RNA transcripts. A set of HTBI primers served as the primers for a first-round RT-PCR of the TCR CDR3. TCRdb redid the calling of the multiplex PCR reads with MiXCR, one entry per CDR3 protein. The data contain approximately 520,000 distinct CDR3 sequences, about 24% of them seen just once; the ten biggest clones take up about 11%. Input material: blood. These receptor sequences come from a woman in her twenties or thirties with Graves' ophthalmopathy.

The chain recombines TRBV19 with TRBJ2-2; D is uncertain. Germline CDR1 LNHDA, CDR2 SQIVND (reference sequence). The V and J ends lost 1 base and 0 bases respectively, with 6 bases between them. This CDR3 has 15 residues. CDR3 in amino acids: CASSIATSNTGELFF. DNA of the CDR3: TGTGCCAGTAGTATAGCCACTTCGAACACCGGGGAGCTGTTTTTT.

At least ten counts were recorded for this clonotype. This chain uses TRBV19 with TRBJ1-5; 7 positions match TRBD1. The CDR3 spans 14 residues. J lost 5 bases, V lost 5 bases, and 6 bases had no gene match. Per germline, CDR1 LNHDA and CDR2 SQIVND (reference sequence). The CDR3 coding sequence is TGTGCCAGTAGTGCCACAGGGGTGCATCAGCCCCAGCATTTT. This sequence encodes CASSATGVHQPQHF.

This chain connects TRBV6-2 or TRBV6-3 to TRBJ2-7; TRBD2 matches 10 bases. CDR1 is MNHEY, CDR2 SVGEGT, per germline. The CDR3 is made up of 15 amino acids. V was clipped by 5 bases and J by 5 bases; unmatched bases: 9. The CDR3 here is CASSKLAGVSHEQYF. CDR3 sequence (DNA): TGTGCCAGCAGTAAGCTAGCGGGAGTGAGCCACGAGCAGTACTTC.

This clonotype is a singleton in its sample. The chain recombines TRBV6-1 with TRBJ2-3, with 10 bases lining up with TRBD2. The CDR3 covers 15 residues. Germline CDR1 MNHNS, CDR2 SASEGT. Germline trimming cut 2 bases from V and 2 bases from J; bases unmatched to any gene: 1. CDR3 DNA: TGTGCCAGCAGTGAACTAGCGGGGGACACAGATACGCAGTATTTT. Amino acid sequence: CASSELAGDTDTQYF.

The chain employs TRBV30 and TRBJ1-1; 10 positions match TRBD1. This CDR3 contains 13 residues. Germline assignment: CDR1 GTSNPN and CDR2 SVGIG (reference sequence). The chain's CDR3 is CAYDRGPGTEAFF. The CDR3 nucleotides are TGTGCTTACGACAGGGGGCCGGGGACTGAAGCTTTCTTT.

This clonotype was recorded at least ten times. The chain employs TRBV3-1 and TRBJ1-1; D unclear. The CDR3 sequence is 14 residues long. The V end lost 3 bases, the J end lost 0 bases, and 8 bases lay between the germline ends. The germline V gene encodes CDR1 LGHDT and CDR2 YNNKEL (reference sequence). CDR3 loop: CASSHGVMNTEAFF. The CDR3 DNA sequence: TGTGCCAGCAGCCACGGGGTGATGAACACTGAAGCTTTCTTT.

The CDR3 here is CASRAGVAFLNTEAFF. The CDR3 DNA is TGTGCCAGCAGAGCAGGGGTGGCGTTCTTAAACACTGAAGCTTTCTTT. This sequence joins TRBV6-1 and TRBJ1-1, with a weak D call TRBD1 (6 bases). CDR3 length equals 16 residues. Per the germline V gene, CDR1 is MNHNS and CDR2 is SASEGT. The germline V and J ends were trimmed by 6 bases and 2 bases, with 19 bases remaining between them.

Points on this clonotype: One base away lies a much larger clone, so this may be a sequencing read error. This chain uses TRBV5-1 with TRBJ2-5; a weak D match, TRBD1 (5 bases). The CDR3 has 13 amino acids. The V gene's germline CDR1 is SGHRS and CDR2 YFSETQ. The CDR3: CGSSLIRAETQYF. DNA of the CDR3: TGCGGCAGCAGCTTGATCAGGGCAGAGACCCAGTACTTC.

This clonotype was observed many times. The chain has TRBV2 and TRBJ2-7; D possibly uses TRBD1 or TRBD2 (5 bases each). CDR3 length: 13 residues. V lost 8 bases and J lost 4, with 15 bases in between. Germline lookup yields CDR1 SNHLY and CDR2 FYNNEI. CDR3 loop: CASGRGQVYEQYF. CDR3 nucleotide sequence: TGTGCCAGCGGCCGGGGCCAGGTGTACGAGCAGTACTTC.

There are many counts of this clonotype. The chain joins TRBV10-3 to TRBJ2-7; no clear D gene. CDR3 size: 13 residues. V shed 4 bases and J shed 3 bases, with 10 bases lying between them. The V gene's germline CDR1 is ENHRY and CDR2 SYGVKD. The CDR3 loop is CAISVGSLYEQYF. The CDR3 region has the DNA TGTGCCATCAGTGTTGGCAGCCTCTACGAGCAGTACTTC.

This rearrangement joins TRBV6-1 to TRBJ2-7; TRBD2 agrees at 11 bases. Germline V gives CDR1 MNHNS, CDR2 SASEGT. The J segment lost 3 bases and the V segment lost 4 bases, leaving 11 bases of the junction unmatched. CDR3 length: 17 residues. For the CDR3, the DNA is TGTGCCAGCAGTGGCCCTCAGGGACTAGCGGAGAGCTACGAGCAGTACTTC. This sequence encodes CASSGPQGLAESYEQYF.

This clonotype was recorded once. V is TRBV20-1 and J is TRBJ2-7; maybe TRBD2 (5 bases). Germline V gene sequence: CDR1 DFQATT, CDR2 SNEGSKA (reference sequence). Between the trimmed V and J ends, which lost 3 bases and 2 bases, there was a span of 11 bases. The length of the CDR3 is 13 residues. CDR3 sequence: CSARKRTAYEQYF. DNA for the CDR3: TGCAGTGCTAGGAAGCGGACGGCCTACGAGCAGTACTTC.

This clonotype was found many times. The CDR3 region is CATSRGGTFYNYGYTF. CDR3 coding DNA: TGTGCCACCAGCAGAGGCGGGACATTCTATAACTATGGCTACACCTTC. This chain links TRBV15 with TRBJ1-2; tentatively, D is TRBD1 (6 bases). This CDR3 is built from 16 residues. Germline CDR1 is LNHNV and CDR2 is YYDKDF (reference sequence). V dropped 1 base and J dropped 1 base, with 13 bases sitting between them.

This clonotype was detected many times. V gene TRBV18 combines with J gene TRBJ2-7, with TRBD1 matching over 7 bases. The CDR3 covers 13 residues. Germline assignment: CDR1 KGHSH and CDR2 LQKENI. The trim removed 6 bases at V and 3 bases at J, leaving 5 bases unmatched. CDR3 DNA sequence: TGTGCCAGCTCGCCTCACAGGGGCTACGAGCAGTACTTC. Translation: CASSPHRGYEQYF.

The V call is TRBV5-4, the J call TRBJ1-1; possible D gene TRBD1, 5 bases. Germline V gives CDR1 SGHNT, CDR2 YYREEE (reference sequence). V was clipped by 1 base and J by 0 bases, with 7 bases between them. The CDR3 sequence is 14 residues long. CDR3 protein: CASSLQTVNTEAFF. CDR3 nucleotide sequence: TGTGCCAGCAGCTTGCAGACAGTGAACACTGAAGCTTTCTTT.

This clonotype was observed many times. The chain recombines TRBV11-2 with TRBJ2-7, with D possibly being TRBD1 (5 bases). Deletions cut 5 bases from V and 6 bases from J, with 11 bases between. The CDR3 loop spans 12 amino acids. Germline V CDR1 and CDR2: SGHAT, FQNNGV. The CDR3 nucleotides read TGTGCCAGCAGCCCCCAGGGTACCGAGCAGTACTTC. As protein: CASSPQGTEQYF. Full variable domain (missing parts from reference TRBV11-2 and TRBJ2-7): EAGVAQSPRYKIIEKRQSVAFWCNPISGHATLYWYQQILGQGPKLLIQFQNNGVVDDSQLPKDRFSAERLKGVDSTLKIQPAKLEDSAVYLCASSPQGTEQYFGPGTRLTVT.

This clonotype has a count of ten or more. The rearrangement uses TRBV12-3 or TRBV12-4 and TRBJ2-7, with 9 bases identical to TRBD1. The CDR3 sequence is 14 residues long. V lost 7 bases, J lost 1 base, and 5 bases stayed unmatched. The CDR3 spells CASTTGTGSYEQYF. The CDR3 DNA reads TGTGCCAGCACAACCGGGACAGGGTCCTACGAGCAGTACTTC.

The chain has TRBV19 and TRBJ2-1, with D unclear. The V gene lost 3 bases and the J gene lost 1 base, with 19 bases spanning the gap. The germline gives CDR1 LNHDA, CDR2 SQIVND (reference sequence). This CDR3 has 18 amino acids. The CDR3 loop reads CASSMIDPNTPSYNEQFF. In DNA, the CDR3 is TGTGCCAGTAGTATGATCGATCCAAACACCCCATCCTACAATGAGCAGTTCTTC.

This clonotype was seen ten or more times. V is TRBV7-9 and J is TRBJ2-5; maybe TRBD1 (5 bases). The CDR3 totals 14 residues. CDR1 SEHNR and CDR2 FQNEAQ come from the germline V gene (reference sequence). With 1 base removed from V and 1 base from J, the gap between germline ends came to 7 bases. For the CDR3, the DNA is TGTGCCAGCAGCTTAGAGGACATCCAAGAGACCCAGTACTTC. Protein: CASSLEDIQETQYF.

This clonotype was detected ten times or more. V and J are TRBV4-2 and TRBJ1-1; perhaps TRBD1 as D (6 bases). V dropped 1 base and J dropped 7 bases, with 16 bases sitting between them. From germline, CDR1 is LGHNA and CDR2 YNFKEQ. The CDR3 is made up of 15 amino acids. CDR3: CASSQGGGQLDEAFF. In nucleotides, the CDR3 is TGTGCCAGCAGCCAAGGTGGGGGGCAGTTAGATGAAGCTTTCTTT.

The chain recombines TRBV9 with TRBJ2-7; D possibly uses TRBD1 or TRBD2 (5 bases each). V was clipped by 0 bases and J by 0 bases, with 7 bases between them. The V gene's germline CDR1 is SGDLS and CDR2 YYNGEE. The CDR3 is made up of 14 amino acids. The CDR3 sequence: CASSVGDVSYEQYF. The CDR3 nucleotides are TGTGCCAGCAGCGTAGGGGACGTCTCCTACGAGCAGTACTTC.

This chain links TRBV11-2 with TRBJ1-1; D gene uncertain. The CDR3 length is 14 residues. V was clipped by 0 bases and J by 3 bases, with 8 bases between them. Germline CDR1 and CDR2: SGHAT and FQNNGV. This CDR3 reads CASSLDNGDTEAFF. The CDR3 nucleotides are TGTGCCAGCAGCTTAGATAACGGGGACACTGAAGCTTTCTTT.

Of note for this clonotype: The junction differs from germline at one of its ends, possibly a read error. The V call is TRBV20-1, the J call TRBJ1-2; 8 bases agree with TRBD1. CDR3 length equals 13 residues. CDR1 is DFQATT, CDR2 SNEGSKA, per germline (reference sequence). The DNA of the CDR3 is TGCAGTGCCGTCCCCTTAGACAGGGGTGGCCACACCTTC. Translation gives CSAVPLDRGGHTF.